This TCR beta chain was profiled in a study of blood T cells in healthy people across ages. This clonotype turned up a few times. No antigen is known for it. Samples had at least 7 million PBMCs isolated from them. Study-level findings and limits: Diversity was estimated from one million T cells, and these estimates were considered underestimates. As naive T cell percentage varied, TCR beta diversity correlated strongly with it. Age advanced and TCR beta diversity per million T cells fell, roughly linearly.

Combining a sample-barcoded 5' primer with a J-beta primer mix, a second PCR ran for about 7 to 11 cycles. TCRdb recomputed calls from the 5' RACE reads with MiXCR, one row per CDR3 protein. The data contain 1.5 million to 2 million distinct CDR3 sequences, 28% of them singletons. Material for sequencing was blood. The source of this sequence is a woman in her 30s in good health.

Here the CDR3 DNA reads TGCGCCAGCAGCCTCCCCTACGAGGGCGAGACCCAGTACTTC. Protein sequence: CASSLPYEGETQYF. The chain joins TRBV4-1 to TRBJ2-5; D perhaps matches TRBD2 (5 bases). This CDR3 has 14 residues. V shed 4 bases and J shed 5 bases, with 14 bases lying between them. CDR1 is MGHRA and CDR2 is YSYEKL in the germline V gene.